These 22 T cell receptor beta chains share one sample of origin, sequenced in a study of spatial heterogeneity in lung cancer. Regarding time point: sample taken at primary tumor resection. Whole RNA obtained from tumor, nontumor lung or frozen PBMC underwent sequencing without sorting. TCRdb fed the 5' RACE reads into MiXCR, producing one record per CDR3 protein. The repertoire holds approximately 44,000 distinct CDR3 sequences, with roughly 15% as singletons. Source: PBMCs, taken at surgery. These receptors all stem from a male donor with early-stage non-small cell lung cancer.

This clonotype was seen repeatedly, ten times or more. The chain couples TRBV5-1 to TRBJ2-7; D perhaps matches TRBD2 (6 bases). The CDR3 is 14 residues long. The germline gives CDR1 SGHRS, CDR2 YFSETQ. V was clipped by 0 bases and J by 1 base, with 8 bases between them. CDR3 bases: TGCGCCAGCAGCTTGGCGGCGGGGTCCTACGAGCAGTACTTC. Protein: CASSLAAGSYEQYF.

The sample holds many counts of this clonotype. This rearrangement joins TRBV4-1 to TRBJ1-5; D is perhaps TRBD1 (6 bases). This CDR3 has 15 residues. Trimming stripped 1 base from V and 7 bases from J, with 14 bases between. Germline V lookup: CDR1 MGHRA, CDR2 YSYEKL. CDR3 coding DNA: TGCGCCAGCAGCCAAGTTAGGGCAGGGACACAGCCCCAGCATTTT. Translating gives CASSQVRAGTQPQHF.

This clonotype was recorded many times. This CDR3 is CASSEYWRSSYEQYF. The CDR3 DNA is TGTGCCAGCAGTGAATATTGGAGGAGCTCCTACGAGCAGTACTTC. The V gene is TRBV25-1, the J gene TRBJ2-7, with a weak D call TRBD2 (5 bases). V lost 0 bases to trimming and J lost 0 bases, with 9 bases between them. The CDR3 consists of 15 residues. CDR1 and CDR2 from the germline V gene are MGHDK and SYGVNS.

The CDR3 region is CSVEGQLSGNTIYF. Written as DNA, the CDR3 is TGCAGCGTTGAAGGTCAGCTCTCTGGAAACACCATATATTTT. The chain employs TRBV29-1 and TRBJ1-3; D gene ambiguous. The CDR3 has 14 amino acids. Germline V gene sequence: CDR1 SQVTM, CDR2 ANQGSEA. Trimming took off 1 base at V and 0 bases at J, with 7 bases between the two ends. Using reference TRBV29-1 and TRBJ1-3 for the parts outside the CDR3, the full variable domain is SAVISQKPSRDICQRGTSLTIQCQVDSQVTMMFWYRQQPGQSLTLIATANQGSEATYESGFVIDKFPISRPNLTFSTLTVSNMSPEDSSIYLCSVEGQLSGNTIYFGEGSWLTVV.

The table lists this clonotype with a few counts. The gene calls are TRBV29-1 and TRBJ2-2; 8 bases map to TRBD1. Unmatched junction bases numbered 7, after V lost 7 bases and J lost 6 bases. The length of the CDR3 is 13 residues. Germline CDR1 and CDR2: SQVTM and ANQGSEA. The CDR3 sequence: CSAGQGWSGELFF. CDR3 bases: TGCAGCGCCGGACAGGGTTGGTCCGGGGAGCTGTTTTTT.

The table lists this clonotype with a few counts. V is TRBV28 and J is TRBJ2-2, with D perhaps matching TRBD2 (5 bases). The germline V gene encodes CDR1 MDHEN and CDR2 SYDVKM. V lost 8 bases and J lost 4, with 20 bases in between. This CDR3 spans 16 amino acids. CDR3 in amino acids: CASAFDLRVFTGELFF. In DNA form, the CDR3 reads TGTGCCAGCGCCTTCGACCTGAGGGTCTTCACCGGGGAGCTGTTTTTT.

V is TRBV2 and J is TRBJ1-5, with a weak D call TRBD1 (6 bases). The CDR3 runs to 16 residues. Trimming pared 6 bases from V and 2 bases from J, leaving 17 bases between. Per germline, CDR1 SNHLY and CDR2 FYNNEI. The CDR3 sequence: CASRILTGIGNQPQHF. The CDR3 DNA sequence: TGTGCCAGCAGGATACTAACAGGGATCGGCAATCAGCCCCAGCATTTT.

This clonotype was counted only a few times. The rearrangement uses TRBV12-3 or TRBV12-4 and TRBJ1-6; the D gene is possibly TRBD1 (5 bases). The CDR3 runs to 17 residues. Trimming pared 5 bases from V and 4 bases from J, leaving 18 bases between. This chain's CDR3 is CASSPGRRQTYNSPLHF. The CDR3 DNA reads TGTGCCAGCAGTCCGGGGAGAAGACAGACTTATAATTCACCCCTCCACTTT.

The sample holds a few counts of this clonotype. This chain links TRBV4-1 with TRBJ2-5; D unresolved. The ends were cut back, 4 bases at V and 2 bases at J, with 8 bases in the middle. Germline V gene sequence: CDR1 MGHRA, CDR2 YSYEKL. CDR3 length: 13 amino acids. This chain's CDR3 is CASSRLMQETQYF. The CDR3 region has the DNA TGCGCCAGCAGCCGATTGATGCAAGAGACCCAGTACTTC.

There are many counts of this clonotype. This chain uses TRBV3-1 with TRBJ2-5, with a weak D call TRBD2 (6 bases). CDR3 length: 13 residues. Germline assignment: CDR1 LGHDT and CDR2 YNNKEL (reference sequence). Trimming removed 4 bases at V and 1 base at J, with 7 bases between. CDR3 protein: CASSRGVQETQYF. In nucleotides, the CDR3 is TGTGCCAGCAGCCGGGGGGTCCAAGAGACCCAGTACTTC.

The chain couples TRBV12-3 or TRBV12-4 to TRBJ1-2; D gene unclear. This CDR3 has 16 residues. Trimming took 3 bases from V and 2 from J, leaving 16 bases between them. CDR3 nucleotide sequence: TGTGCCAGCAGTTTTGGAATTGGCAGGACCAACTATGGCTACACCTTC. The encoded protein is CASSFGIGRTNYGYTF.

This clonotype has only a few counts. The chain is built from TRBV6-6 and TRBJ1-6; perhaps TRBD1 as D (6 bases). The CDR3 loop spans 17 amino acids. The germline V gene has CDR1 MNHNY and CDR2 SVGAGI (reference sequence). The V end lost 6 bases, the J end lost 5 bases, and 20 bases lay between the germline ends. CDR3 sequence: CASSWAKQGDDNSPLHF. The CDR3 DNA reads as TGTGCCAGCAGCTGGGCGAAACAGGGAGACGATAATTCACCCCTCCACTTT.

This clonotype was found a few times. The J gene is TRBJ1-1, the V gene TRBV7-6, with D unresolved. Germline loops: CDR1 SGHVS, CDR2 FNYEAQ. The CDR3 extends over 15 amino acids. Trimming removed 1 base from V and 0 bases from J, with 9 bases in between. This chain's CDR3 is CASSLEASLNTEAFF. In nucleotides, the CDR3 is TGTGCCAGCAGCTTAGAAGCGAGCCTGAACACTGAAGCTTTCTTT.

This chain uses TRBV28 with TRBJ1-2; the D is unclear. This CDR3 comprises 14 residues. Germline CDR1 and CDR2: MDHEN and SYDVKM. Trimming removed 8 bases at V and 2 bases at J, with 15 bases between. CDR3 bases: TGTGCCAGCGTACCGGACCTCCCCAACTATGGCTACACCTTC. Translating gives CASVPDLPNYGYTF.

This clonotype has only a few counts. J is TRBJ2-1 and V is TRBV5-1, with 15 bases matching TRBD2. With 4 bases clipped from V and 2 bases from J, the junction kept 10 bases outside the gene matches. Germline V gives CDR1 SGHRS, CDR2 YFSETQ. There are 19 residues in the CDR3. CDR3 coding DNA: TGCGCCAGCAGCGCACCAACCGGGACTAGCGGGAGGCCCTACAATGAGCAGTTCTTC. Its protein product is CASSAPTGTSGRPYNEQFF.

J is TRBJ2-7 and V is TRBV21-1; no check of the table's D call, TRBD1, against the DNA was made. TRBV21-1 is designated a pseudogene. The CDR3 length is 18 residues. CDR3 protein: CASSKGPGTGADTYEQYF. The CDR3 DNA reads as TGTGCCAGCAGCAAAGGACCCGGGACAGGGGCCGATACCTACGAGCAGTACTTC.

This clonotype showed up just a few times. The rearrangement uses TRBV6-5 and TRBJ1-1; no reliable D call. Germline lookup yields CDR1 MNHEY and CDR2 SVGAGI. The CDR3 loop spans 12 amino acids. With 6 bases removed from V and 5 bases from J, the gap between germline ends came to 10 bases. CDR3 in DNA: TGTGCCAGCAGCAAAGGCCCAACTGAAGCTTTCTTT. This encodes CASSKGPTEAFF.

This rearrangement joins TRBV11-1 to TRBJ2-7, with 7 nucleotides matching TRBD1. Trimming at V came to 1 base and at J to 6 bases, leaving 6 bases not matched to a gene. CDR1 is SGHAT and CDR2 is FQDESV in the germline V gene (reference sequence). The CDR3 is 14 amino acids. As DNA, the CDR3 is TGTGCCAGCAGCTTAGGACAGGGCATGGGCGAGCAGTACTTC. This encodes CASSLGQGMGEQYF.

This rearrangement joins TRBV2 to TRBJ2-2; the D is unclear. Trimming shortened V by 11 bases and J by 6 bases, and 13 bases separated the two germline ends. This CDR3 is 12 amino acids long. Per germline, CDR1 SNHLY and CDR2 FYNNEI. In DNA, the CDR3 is TGTGCCGGAGAGCAGCTGTCCGGGGAGCTGTTTTTT. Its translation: CAGEQLSGELFF.

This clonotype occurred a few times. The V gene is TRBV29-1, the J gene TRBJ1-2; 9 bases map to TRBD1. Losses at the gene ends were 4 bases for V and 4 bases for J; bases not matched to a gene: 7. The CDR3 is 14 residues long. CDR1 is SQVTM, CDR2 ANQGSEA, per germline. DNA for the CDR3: TGCAGCGTTGTAACAGGGGGCTTTGGCTATGGCTACACCTTC. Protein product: CSVVTGGFGYGYTF.

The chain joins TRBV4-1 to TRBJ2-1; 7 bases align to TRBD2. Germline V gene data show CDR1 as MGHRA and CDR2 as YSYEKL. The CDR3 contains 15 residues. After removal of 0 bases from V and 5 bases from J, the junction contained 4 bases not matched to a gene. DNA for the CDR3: TGCGCCAGCAGCCAAGATCCAGCGGGGAACAATGAGCAGTTCTTC. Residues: CASSQDPAGNNEQFF.

Written as DNA, the CDR3 is TGTGCCAGCAGCTTGCGACGGAACTCTGGAAACACCATATATTTT. Translation gives CASSLRRNSGNTIYF. The chain recombines TRBV7-8 with TRBJ1-3; D gene ambiguous. Germline values: CDR1 SGHVS, CDR2 FQNEAQ. The CDR3 runs 15 residues. The germline V and J ends were trimmed by 3 bases and 0 bases, with 9 bases remaining between them. The full variable domain, with the rest looked up from reference TRBV7-8 and TRBJ1-3, is GAGVSQSPRYKVAKRGQDVALRCDPISGHVSLFWYQQALGQGPEFLTYFQNEAQLDKSGLPSDRFFAERPEGSVSTLKIQRTQQEDSAVYLCASSLRRNSGNTIYFGEGSWLTVV.